Listed below are T cell receptor beta chains from one sample, sequenced in a study of T cell changes during pregnancy in multiple sclerosis. Clones were sequenced by immunoSEQ multiplex PCR, and TCRdb holds only the in-frame ones, with some missing. The sample has some 120,000 clones; roughly 96% are singletons. The source material was peripheral blood, sampled after pregnancy. Source of these receptors: a female donor with multiple sclerosis, enrolled in a pregnancy study. The CDR3 runs from the conserved cysteine through the conserved F or W. The D gene is left open where the match is weak. Clone size is shown for a subset of rows, as once, few, many or a class of expanded clone.

d_gene: -; v_gene: TRBV25-1; j_gene: TRBJ2-2; abundance: -; CDR3nt: TGTGCCAGCAGTGCCATAGGGGTCACCGGGGAGCTGTTTTTT; CDR3aa: CASSAIGVTGELFF
d_gene: -; v_gene: TRBV27; j_gene: TRBJ2-1; abundance: -; CDR3nt: TGTGCCAGCCATGAGGGGGATGAGCAGTTCTTC; CDR3aa: CASHEGDEQFF
d_gene: -; v_gene: TRBV5-1; j_gene: TRBJ2-4; abundance: -; CDR3nt: TGCGCCAGCAGCTTGACAGGGCTCAAAGGGGACATTCAGTACTTC; CDR3aa: CASSLTGLKGDIQYF
d_gene: -; v_gene: TRBV12-2; j_gene: TRBJ1-2; abundance: -; CDR3nt: TGTGCAAGCCGAGGTAAGGGACATAACTATGGCTACACCTTC; CDR3aa: CASRGKGHNYGYTF
d_gene: -; v_gene: TRBV10-3; j_gene: TRBJ2-5; abundance: -; CDR3nt: TGTGCCATCAGTGAGTCGGGCAGGCCAGAGACCCAGTACTTC; CDR3aa: CAISESGRPETQYF
d_gene: TRBD1; v_gene: TRBV28; j_gene: TRBJ2-3; abundance: -; CDR3nt: TGTGCCAGCAGTTTGGTAGGACAGGGGGGCCCAGATACGCAGTATTTT; CDR3aa: CASSLVGQGGPDTQYF
d_gene: TRBD1; v_gene: TRBV30; j_gene: TRBJ2-1; abundance: -; CDR3nt: TGTGCCTGGAACCCGGGACAGGGGGCGGTGAATGAGCAGTTCTTC; CDR3aa: CAWNPGQGAVNEQFF
d_gene: -; v_gene: TRBV2; j_gene: TRBJ2-7; abundance: -; CDR3nt: TGTGCCAGCAGACTACTCCTCTACGAGCAGTACTTC; CDR3aa: CASRLLLYEQYF
d_gene: -; v_gene: TRBV7-9; j_gene: TRBJ1-2; abundance: -; CDR3nt: TGTGCCAGCAGCCCTCGACAGCTCTATGGCTACACCTTC; CDR3aa: CASSPRQLYGYTF
d_gene: TRBD2; v_gene: TRBV28; j_gene: TRBJ2-1; abundance: -; CDR3nt: TGTGCCAGCAGTTTTCGGCTAGCGGGAGTTGGGAATGAGCAGTTCTTC; CDR3aa: CASSFRLAGVGNEQFF
d_gene: -; v_gene: TRBV5-8; j_gene: TRBJ1-3; abundance: -; CDR3nt: TGTGCCAGCAGCCCAGGACAGTTTTTCTCTGGAAACACCATATATTTT; CDR3aa: CASSPGQFFSGNTIYF
d_gene: TRBD1; v_gene: TRBV27; j_gene: TRBJ2-7; abundance: -; CDR3nt: TGTGCCAGCAGTTTACGCACCCACCGGGACAGGGGCTCCGAGCAGTACTTC; CDR3aa: CASSLRTHRDRGSEQYF
d_gene: -; v_gene: TRBV5-6; j_gene: TRBJ2-3; abundance: -; CDR3nt: TGTGCCAGCAGCCCACACCTGGGGTTTGACAGTTTCACAGATACGCAGTATTTT; CDR3aa: CASSPHLGFDSFTDTQYF
d_gene: -; v_gene: TRBV27; j_gene: TRBJ2-7; abundance: -; CDR3nt: TGTGCCATCATCTCAAGTATAAGTAGCGAGAGTTTTTACGAGCAGTACTTC; CDR3aa: CAIISSISSESFYEQYF
d_gene: TRBD2; v_gene: TRBV7-6; j_gene: TRBJ2-3; abundance: -; CDR3nt: TGTGCCAGCAGCTTAGGTAGCGGGAGTAGGACAGATACGCAGTATTTT; CDR3aa: CASSLGSGSRTDTQYF
d_gene: TRBD2; v_gene: TRBV28; j_gene: TRBJ2-3; abundance: -; CDR3nt: TGTGCCGTTACCGGGAGGGTCGCAGATACGCAGTATTTT; CDR3aa: CAVTGRVADTQYF
d_gene: -; v_gene: TRBV6-5; j_gene: TRBJ1-5; abundance: once; CDR3nt: TGTGCCAGCAGTTACTCAGGGGCTGATGGCAATCAGCCCCAGCATTTT; CDR3aa: CASSYSGADGNQPQHF
d_gene: -; v_gene: TRBV7-9; j_gene: TRBJ2-7; abundance: -; CDR3nt: TGTGCCAGCAGCTTAGGAGTGAGCGACCCGAGGGGGGAGCAGTACTTC; CDR3aa: CASSLGVSDPRGEQYF
d_gene: -; v_gene: TRBV27; j_gene: TRBJ2-7; abundance: -; CDR3nt: TGTGCCAGCAGCCGTTTCTCCGGGACACCAGAATACGAGCAGTACTTC; CDR3aa: CASSRFSGTPEYEQYF
d_gene: -; v_gene: TRBV28; j_gene: TRBJ2-7; abundance: -; CDR3nt: TGTGCCAGCAGTGGGGCCAGTTTTATCTCCTACGAGCAGTACTTC; CDR3aa: CASSGASFISYEQYF
d_gene: TRBD1; v_gene: TRBV6-6; j_gene: TRBJ2-5; abundance: -; CDR3nt: TGTGCCAGCAGTTACTCGATAGGGACAGGGGAAGAGACCCAGTACTTC; CDR3aa: CASSYSIGTGEETQYF
d_gene: -; v_gene: TRBV27; j_gene: TRBJ2-2; abundance: -; CDR3nt: TGTGCCAGCCAGGGTGGCGGGGAGCTGTTTTTT; CDR3aa: CASQGGGELFF
d_gene: TRBD1; v_gene: TRBV19; j_gene: TRBJ1-1; abundance: -; CDR3nt: TGTGCCAGTAGTCCATGGGGACAGGGTGACACTGAAGCTTTCTTT; CDR3aa: CASSPWGQGDTEAFF
d_gene: TRBD1; v_gene: TRBV27; j_gene: TRBJ1-2; abundance: -; CDR3nt: TGTGCCAGCAGTCAACGTCCCGGGACAGGGCCCCGGACCTTC; CDR3aa: CASSQRPGTGPRTF
d_gene: -; v_gene: TRBV7-8; j_gene: TRBJ2-1; abundance: -; CDR3nt: TGTGCCAGCCGGCGGGCGGGTTCAAATGAGCAGTTCTTC; CDR3aa: CASRRAGSNEQFF
d_gene: -; v_gene: TRBV6-4; j_gene: TRBJ1-1; abundance: -; CDR3nt: TGTGCCAGCAGTGTGTCCCAACAGACTGAAGCTTTCTTT; CDR3aa: CASSVSQQTEAFF
d_gene: -; v_gene: TRBV27; j_gene: TRBJ2-2; abundance: -; CDR3nt: TGTGCCAGCAGTTTAGACTGGAACACCGGGGAGCTGTTTTTT; CDR3aa: CASSLDWNTGELFF
d_gene: -; v_gene: TRBV30; j_gene: TRBJ1-6; abundance: -; CDR3nt: TGTGCCTGGAGACAGACAAATTCACCCCTCCACTTT; CDR3aa: CAWRQTNSPLHF
d_gene: -; v_gene: TRBV6-1; j_gene: TRBJ2-1; abundance: -; CDR3nt: TGTGCCAGCAGTGAAGGGGGGACACCATACAATGAGCAGTTCTTC; CDR3aa: CASSEGGTPYNEQFF
d_gene: TRBD2; v_gene: TRBV27; j_gene: TRBJ2-3; abundance: -; CDR3nt: TGTGCCAGCTCAAGACTAGCGGGAGTAACAGATACGCAGTATTTT; CDR3aa: CASSRLAGVTDTQYF
d_gene: -; v_gene: TRBV6-1; j_gene: TRBJ2-1; abundance: -; CDR3nt: TGTGCCACCTCCATAAATCCGGGGGTCTACAATGAGCAGTTCTTC; CDR3aa: CATSINPGVYNEQFF
d_gene: TRBD2; v_gene: TRBV7-3; j_gene: TRBJ2-3; abundance: -; CDR3nt: TGTGCCAGCAGCTTAAGCGGGAGCGACTCAGATACGCAGTATTTT; CDR3aa: CASSLSGSDSDTQYF
d_gene: TRBD2; v_gene: TRBV7-8; j_gene: TRBJ2-1; abundance: -; CDR3nt: TGTGCCAGTGAACCGGGACTAGCGGGAAACCCCGAGCAGTTCTTC; CDR3aa: CASEPGLAGNPEQFF
d_gene: -; v_gene: TRBV5-5; j_gene: TRBJ2-7; abundance: -; CDR3nt: TGTGCCAGCAGCTCATCGGGGTTTTCCTACGAGCAGTACTTC; CDR3aa: CASSSSGFSYEQYF
d_gene: TRBD2; v_gene: TRBV4-1; j_gene: TRBJ2-7; abundance: -; CDR3nt: TGCGCCAGCAGCCAAGCTCCGGCGGGGGTGTACGAGCAGTACTTC; CDR3aa: CASSQAPAGVYEQYF